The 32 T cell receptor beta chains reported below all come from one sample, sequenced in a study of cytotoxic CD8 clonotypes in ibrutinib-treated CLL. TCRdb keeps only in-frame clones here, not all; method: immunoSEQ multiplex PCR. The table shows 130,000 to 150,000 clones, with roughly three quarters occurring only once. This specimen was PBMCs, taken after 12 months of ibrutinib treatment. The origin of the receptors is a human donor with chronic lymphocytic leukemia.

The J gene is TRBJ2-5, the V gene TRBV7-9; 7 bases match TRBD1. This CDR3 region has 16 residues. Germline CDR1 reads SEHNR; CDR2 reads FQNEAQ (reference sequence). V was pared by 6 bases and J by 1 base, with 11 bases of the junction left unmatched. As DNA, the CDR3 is TGTGCCAGCAGTCTAGGGGCAGGGGGAACCCAAGAGACCCAGTACTTC. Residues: CASSLGAGGTQETQYF.

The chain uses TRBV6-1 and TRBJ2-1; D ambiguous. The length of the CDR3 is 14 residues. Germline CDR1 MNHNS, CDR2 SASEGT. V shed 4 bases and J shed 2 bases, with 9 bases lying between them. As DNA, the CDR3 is TGTGCCAGCAGTGTTATCCGGGCCTACAATGAGCAGTTCTTC. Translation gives CASSVIRAYNEQFF.

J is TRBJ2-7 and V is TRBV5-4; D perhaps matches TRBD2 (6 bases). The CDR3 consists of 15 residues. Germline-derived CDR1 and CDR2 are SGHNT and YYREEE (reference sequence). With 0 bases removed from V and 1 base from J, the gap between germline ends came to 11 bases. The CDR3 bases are TGTGCCAGCAGCTTGGGCGGGACGCATTCCTACGAGCAGTACTTC. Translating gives CASSLGGTHSYEQYF.

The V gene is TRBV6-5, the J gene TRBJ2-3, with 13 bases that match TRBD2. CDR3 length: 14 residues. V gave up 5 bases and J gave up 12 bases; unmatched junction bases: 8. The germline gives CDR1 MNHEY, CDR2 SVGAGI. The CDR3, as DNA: TGTGCCAGCAGTCTTATTACTAGCGGGAGGGATCAGTATTTT. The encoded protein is CASSLITSGRDQYF.

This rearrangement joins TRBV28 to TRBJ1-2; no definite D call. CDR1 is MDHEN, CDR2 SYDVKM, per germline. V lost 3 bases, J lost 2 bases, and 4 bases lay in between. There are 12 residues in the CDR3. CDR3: CASSLRNYGYTF. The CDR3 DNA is TGTGCCAGCAGTTTGAGAAACTATGGCTACACCTTC.

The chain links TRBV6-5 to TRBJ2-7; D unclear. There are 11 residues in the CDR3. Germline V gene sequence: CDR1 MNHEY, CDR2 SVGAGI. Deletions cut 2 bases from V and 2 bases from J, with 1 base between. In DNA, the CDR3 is TGTGCCAGCAGTTACGCCTACGAGCAGTACTTC. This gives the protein CASSYAYEQYF.

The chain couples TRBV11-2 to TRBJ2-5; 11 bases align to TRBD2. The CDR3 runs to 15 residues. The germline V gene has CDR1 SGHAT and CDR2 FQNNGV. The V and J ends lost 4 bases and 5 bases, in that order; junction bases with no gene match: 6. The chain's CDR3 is CASSSILAGVETQYF. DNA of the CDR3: TGTGCCAGCAGCTCGATACTAGCGGGAGTTGAGACCCAGTACTTC.

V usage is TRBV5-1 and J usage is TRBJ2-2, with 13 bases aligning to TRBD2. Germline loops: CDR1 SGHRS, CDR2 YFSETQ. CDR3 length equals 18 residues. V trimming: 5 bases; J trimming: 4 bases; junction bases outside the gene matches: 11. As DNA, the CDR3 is TGCGCCAGCAGTTATACTAGCGGGAGGGCCTTGAGCACCGGGGAGCTGTTTTTT. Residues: CASSYTSGRALSTGELFF.

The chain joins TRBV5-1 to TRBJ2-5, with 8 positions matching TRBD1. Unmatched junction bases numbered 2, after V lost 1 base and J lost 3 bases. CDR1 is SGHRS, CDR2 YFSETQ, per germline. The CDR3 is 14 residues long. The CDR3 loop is CASSLTTGEETQYF. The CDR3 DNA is TGCGCCAGCAGCTTGACGACAGGGGAAGAGACCCAGTACTTC.

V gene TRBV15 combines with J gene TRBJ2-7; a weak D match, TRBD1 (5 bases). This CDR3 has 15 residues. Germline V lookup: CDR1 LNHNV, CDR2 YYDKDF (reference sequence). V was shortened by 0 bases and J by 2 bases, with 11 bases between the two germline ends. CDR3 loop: CATSRDWGGTYEQYF. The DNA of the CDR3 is TGTGCCACCAGCAGAGATTGGGGCGGAACCTACGAGCAGTACTTC.

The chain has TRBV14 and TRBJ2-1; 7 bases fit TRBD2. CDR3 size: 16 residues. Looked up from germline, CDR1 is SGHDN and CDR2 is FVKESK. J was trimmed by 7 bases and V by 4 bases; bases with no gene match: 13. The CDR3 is CASSPQTSLLANEQFF. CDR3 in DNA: TGTGCCAGCAGCCCCCAGACTAGCCTGTTGGCTAATGAGCAGTTCTTC.

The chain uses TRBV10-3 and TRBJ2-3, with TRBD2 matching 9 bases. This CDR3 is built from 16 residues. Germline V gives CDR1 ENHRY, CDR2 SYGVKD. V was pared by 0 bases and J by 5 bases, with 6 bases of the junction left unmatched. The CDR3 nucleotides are TGTGCCATCAGTGAGTCGTTAGCGGGAGTGAGAGATACGCAGTATTTT. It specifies CAISESLAGVRDTQYF.

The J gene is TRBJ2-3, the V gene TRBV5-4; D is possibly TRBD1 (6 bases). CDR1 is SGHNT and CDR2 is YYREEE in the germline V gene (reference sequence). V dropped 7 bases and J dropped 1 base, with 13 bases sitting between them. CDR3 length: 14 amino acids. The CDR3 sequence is CASHSQGGTDTQYF. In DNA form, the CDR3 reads TGTGCCAGCCATTCACAGGGAGGCACAGATACGCAGTATTTT.

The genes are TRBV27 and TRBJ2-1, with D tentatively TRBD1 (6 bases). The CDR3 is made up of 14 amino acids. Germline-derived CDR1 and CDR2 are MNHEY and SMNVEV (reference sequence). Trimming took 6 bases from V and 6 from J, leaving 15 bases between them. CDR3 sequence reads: CASRGQGIVNEQFF. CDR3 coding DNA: TGTGCCAGCAGAGGGCAGGGGATCGTCAATGAGCAGTTCTTC.

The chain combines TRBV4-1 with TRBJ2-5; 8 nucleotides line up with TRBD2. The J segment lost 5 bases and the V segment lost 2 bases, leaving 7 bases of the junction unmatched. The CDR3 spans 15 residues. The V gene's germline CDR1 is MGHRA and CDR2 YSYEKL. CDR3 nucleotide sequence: TGCGCCAGCAGCCAATTTTTGGCGGGAGGCGAGACCCAGTACTTC. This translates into CASSQFLAGGETQYF.

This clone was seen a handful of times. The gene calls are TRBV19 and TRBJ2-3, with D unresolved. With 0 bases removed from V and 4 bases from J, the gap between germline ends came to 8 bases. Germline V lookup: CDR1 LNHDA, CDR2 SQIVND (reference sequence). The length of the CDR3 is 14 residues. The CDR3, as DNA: TGTGCCAGTAGTATAGAGGGGTTCGCAGATACGCAGTATTTT. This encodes CASSIEGFADTQYF.

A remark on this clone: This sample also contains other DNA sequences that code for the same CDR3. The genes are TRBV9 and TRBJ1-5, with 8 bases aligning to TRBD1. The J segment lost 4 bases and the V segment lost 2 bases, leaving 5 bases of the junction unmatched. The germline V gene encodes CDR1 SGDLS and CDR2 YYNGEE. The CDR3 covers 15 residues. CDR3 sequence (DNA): TGTGCCAGCAGCGTCGGGACAGGTCCAAATCAGCCCCAGCATTTT. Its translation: CASSVGTGPNQPQHF. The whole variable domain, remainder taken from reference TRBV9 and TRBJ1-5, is DSGVTQTPKHLITATGQRVTLRCSPRSGDLSVYWYQQSLDQGLQFLIQYYNGEERAKGNILERFSAQQFPDLHSELNLSSLELGDSALYFCASSVGTGPNQPQHFGDGTRLSIL.

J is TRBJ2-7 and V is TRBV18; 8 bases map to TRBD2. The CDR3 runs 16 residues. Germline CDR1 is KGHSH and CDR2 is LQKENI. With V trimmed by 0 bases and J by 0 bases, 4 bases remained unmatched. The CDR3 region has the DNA TGTGCCAGCTCACCACCGCGGGCGGGAGGCTCCTACGAGCAGTACTTC. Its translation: CASSPPRAGGSYEQYF.

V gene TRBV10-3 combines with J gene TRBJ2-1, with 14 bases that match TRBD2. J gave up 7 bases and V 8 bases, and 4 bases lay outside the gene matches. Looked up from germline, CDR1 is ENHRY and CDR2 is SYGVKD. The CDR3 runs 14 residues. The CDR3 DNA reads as TGTGCCATCGCCGGGACTAGCGGGAGAAATGAGCAGTTCTTC. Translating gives CAIAGTSGRNEQFF.

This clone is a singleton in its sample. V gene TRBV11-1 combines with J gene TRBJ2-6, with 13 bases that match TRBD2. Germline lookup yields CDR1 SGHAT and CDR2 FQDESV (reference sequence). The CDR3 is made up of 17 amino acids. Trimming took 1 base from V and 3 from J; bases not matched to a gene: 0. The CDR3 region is CASSLGTSGSGANVLTF. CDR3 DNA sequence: TGTGCCAGCAGCTTAGGGACTAGCGGGAGTGGGGCCAACGTCCTGACTTTC. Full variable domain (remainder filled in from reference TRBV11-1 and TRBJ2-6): EAEVAQSPRYKITEKSQAVAFWCDPISGHATLYWYRQILGQGPELLVQFQDESVVDDSQLPKDRFSAERLKGVDSTLKIQPAELGDSAMYLCASSLGTSGSGANVLTFGAGSRLTVL.

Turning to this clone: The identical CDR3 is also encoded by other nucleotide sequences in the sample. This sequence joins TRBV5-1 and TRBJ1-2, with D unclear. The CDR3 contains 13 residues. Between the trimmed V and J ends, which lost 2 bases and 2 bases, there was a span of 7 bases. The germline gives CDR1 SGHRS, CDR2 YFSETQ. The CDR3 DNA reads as TGCGCCAGCAGCTTTGGCGGGAACTATGGCTACACCTTC. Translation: CASSFGGNYGYTF.

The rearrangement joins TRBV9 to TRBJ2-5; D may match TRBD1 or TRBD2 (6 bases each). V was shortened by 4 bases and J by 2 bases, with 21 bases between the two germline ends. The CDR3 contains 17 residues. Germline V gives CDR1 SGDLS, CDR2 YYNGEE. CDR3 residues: CASSQRGAGEFQETQYF. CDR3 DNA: TGTGCCAGCAGCCAGAGGGGGGCAGGGGAGTTTCAAGAGACCCAGTACTTC.

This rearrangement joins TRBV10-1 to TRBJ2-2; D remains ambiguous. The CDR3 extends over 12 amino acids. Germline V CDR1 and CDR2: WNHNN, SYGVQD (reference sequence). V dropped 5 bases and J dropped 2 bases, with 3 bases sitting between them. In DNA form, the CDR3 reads TGCGCCAGCAGTTTTAACACCGGGGAGCTGTTTTTT. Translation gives CASSFNTGELFF.

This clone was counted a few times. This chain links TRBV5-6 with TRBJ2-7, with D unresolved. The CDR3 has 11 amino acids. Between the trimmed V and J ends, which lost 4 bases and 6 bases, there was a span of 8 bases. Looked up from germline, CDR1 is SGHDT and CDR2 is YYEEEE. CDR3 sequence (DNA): TGTGCCAGCAGCCGGCGGCGCGAGCAGTACTTC. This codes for CASSRRREQYF. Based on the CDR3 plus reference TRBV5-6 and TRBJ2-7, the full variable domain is DAGVTQSPTHLIKTRGQQVTLRCSPKSGHDTVSWYQQALGQGPQFIFQYYEEEERQRGNFPDRFSGHQFPNYSSELNVNALLLGDSALYLCASSRRREQYFGPGTRLTVT.

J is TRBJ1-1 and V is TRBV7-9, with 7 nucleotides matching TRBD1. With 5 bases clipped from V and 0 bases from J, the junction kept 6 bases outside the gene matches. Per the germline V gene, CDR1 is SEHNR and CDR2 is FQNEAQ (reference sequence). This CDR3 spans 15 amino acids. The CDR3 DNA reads TGTGCCAGCAGCCCAGGGGGACTCATGAACACTGAAGCTTTCTTT. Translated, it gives CASSPGGLMNTEAFF.

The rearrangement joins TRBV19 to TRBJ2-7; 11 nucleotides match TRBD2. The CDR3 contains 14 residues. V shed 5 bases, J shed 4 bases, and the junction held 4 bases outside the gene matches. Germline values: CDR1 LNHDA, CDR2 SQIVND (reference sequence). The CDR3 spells CASSPLAGAYEQYF. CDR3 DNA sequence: TGTGCCAGTAGTCCACTAGCGGGAGCATACGAGCAGTACTTC.

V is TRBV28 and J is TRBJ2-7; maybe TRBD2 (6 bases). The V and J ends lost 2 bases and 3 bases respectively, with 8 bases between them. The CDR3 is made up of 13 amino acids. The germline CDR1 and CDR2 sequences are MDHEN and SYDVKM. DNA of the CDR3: TGTGCCAGCAGTTTACAGACTAGCTACGAGCAGTACTTC. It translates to CASSLQTSYEQYF.

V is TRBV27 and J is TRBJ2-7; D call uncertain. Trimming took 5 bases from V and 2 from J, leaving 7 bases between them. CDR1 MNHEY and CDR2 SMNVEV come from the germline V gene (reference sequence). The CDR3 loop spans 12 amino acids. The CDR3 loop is CASSLPAYEQYF. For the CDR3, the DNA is TGTGCCAGCAGTCTGCCGGCCTACGAGCAGTACTTC.

The CDR3: CASSLDVGVSYNEQFF. CDR3 coding DNA: TGTGCCAGCAGCTTAGATGTGGGGGTCTCCTACAATGAGCAGTTCTTC. The chain recombines TRBV11-3 with TRBJ2-1, with D perhaps matching TRBD1 or TRBD2 (5 bases each). The ends were cut back, 0 bases at V and 0 bases at J, with 9 bases in the middle. CDR3 length: 16 amino acids. Germline assignment: CDR1 SGHNT and CDR2 YENEEA.

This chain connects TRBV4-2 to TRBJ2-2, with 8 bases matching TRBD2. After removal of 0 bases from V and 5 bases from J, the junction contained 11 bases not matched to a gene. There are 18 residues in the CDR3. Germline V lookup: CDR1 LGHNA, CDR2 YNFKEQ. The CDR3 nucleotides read TGTGCCAGCAGCCAAGATGGGAGGCGGGAGGTAGGGACCGGGGAGCTGTTTTTT. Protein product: CASSQDGRREVGTGELFF.

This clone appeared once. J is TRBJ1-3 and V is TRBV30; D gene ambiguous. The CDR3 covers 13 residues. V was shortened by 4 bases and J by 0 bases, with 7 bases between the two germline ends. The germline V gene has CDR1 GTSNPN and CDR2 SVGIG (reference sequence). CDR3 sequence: CAWMPTSGNTIYF. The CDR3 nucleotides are TGTGCCTGGATGCCTACCTCTGGAAACACCATATATTTT.

CDR3 region: CASSPPGTTDTQYF. Written as DNA, the CDR3 is TGCGCCAGCAGCCCACCAGGGACCACAGATACGCAGTATTTT. This chain joins TRBV5-1 and TRBJ2-3; D assignment may be TRBD1 or TRBD2 (5 bases each). Germline V CDR1 and CDR2: SGHRS, YFSETQ. This CDR3 has 14 amino acids. Between the trimmed V and J ends, which lost 4 bases and 2 bases, there was a span of 11 bases.